These T cell receptor beta chains were read from a single sample in a study of T cells in Graves' hyperthyroidism and ophthalmopathy. TCRdb itself ran the multiplex PCR reads through MiXCR, one entry per CDR3 protein. This table has hundreds of thousands of distinct CDR3 sequences, about 20% appearing once. The specimen sequenced was blood. The origin of the receptors is a man aged 35 to 55 with Graves' ophthalmopathy. The CDR3 runs from the conserved cysteine through the conserved F or W. The order of the fields is V gene, D gene, J gene, clone size, CDR3 DNA, CDR3 protein. A D gene is named only where the DNA matches it firmly. Clone size is not always given. Where it is, it says once, few, many or a class for expanded clones.

TRBV12-3/TRBV12-4	TRBD1	TRBJ1-2	.	TGTGCCTGCCCCCACAGGGGGGATGGCTACACCTTC	CACPHRGDGYTF
TRBV6-6	.	TRBJ2-1	few	TGTGCCAGCAGTTACTCAGGAACAGAGCAGTTCTTC	CASSYSGTEQFF
TRBV6-1	TRBD2	TRBJ2-5	many	TGTGCCAGCAGCCCCGGACTAGCGGGGCCCCAAGAGACCCAGTACTTC	CASSPGLAGPQETQYF
TRBV6-1	.	TRBJ2-2	few	TGTGCCAGCAGTTGGGGATGGAACACCGGGGAGCTGTTTTTT	CASSWGWNTGELFF
TRBV5-1	.	TRBJ2-3	.	TGCGCCAGCAGCTTTTTACAGTCTGACTTCACAGATACGCAGTATTTT	CASSFLQSDFTDTQYF
TRBV6-1	.	TRBJ1-1	few	TGTGCCAGCATAATTGGTACTGAAGCTTTCTTT	CASIIGTEAFF
TRBV11-2	.	TRBJ1-5	few	TGTGCCAGCAGCCGGAGATATCAGCCCCAGCATTTT	CASSRRYQPQHF
TRBV2	.	TRBJ1-1	.	TGTGCCAGCAGTGCCTTAACACAGGCCCCGAACACTGAAGCTTTCTTT	CASSALTQAPNTEAFF
TRBV7-6	.	TRBJ2-5	.	TGTGCCAGCAGCACTGACCATCTTTACCAAGAGACCCAGTACTTC	CASSTDHLYQETQYF
TRBV12-3/TRBV12-4	.	TRBJ2-4	.	TGTGCCAGCAGTTTCCAGGGGCTGGAAAACATTCAGTACTTC	CASSFQGLENIQYF
TRBV11-2	TRBD2	TRBJ2-2	many	TGTGCCAGCGCCCCAGCGGGGGGATGGACCGGGGAGCTGTTTTTT	CASAPAGGWTGELFF
TRBV28	.	TRBJ2-7	many	TGTGCCAGCAGTTCAAGCGGGACACCCTACGAGCAGTACTTC	CASSSSGTPYEQYF
TRBV27	TRBD2	TRBJ2-2	.	TGTGCCAGCAGTTTAGGGACTAGCGGGATGAACACCGGGGAGCTGTTTTTT	CASSLGTSGMNTGELFF
TRBV2	TRBD1	TRBJ2-7	.	TGTGCCAGCAGTGACACCAGGGGGCCCTACGAGCAGTACTTC	CASSDTRGPYEQYF
TRBV5-1	TRBD2	TRBJ2-5	few	TGCGCCAGCAGCTTGGGGGAAGCGGGAGGAGGCGAGACCCAGTACTTC	CASSLGEAGGGETQYF
TRBV20-1	.	TRBJ2-2	.	TGCAGTGCTAGACCCCCCGGATGGCAGGGCGGGACCGGGGAGCTGTTTTTT	CSARPPGWQGGTGELFF
TRBV9	.	TRBJ1-2	few	TGTGCCAGCCGTACGGACAGAGACTATGGCTACACCTTC	CASRTDRDYGYTF
TRBV30	.	TRBJ2-5	.	TGTGCCTGGAGTTTTGGGGGCAGGGAGACCCAGTACTTC	CAWSFGGRETQYF
TRBV5-1	.	TRBJ2-5	many	TGCGCCAGCAATATCGCTTTCCAAGAGACCCAGTACTTC	CASNIAFQETQYF
TRBV18	.	TRBJ1-5	few	TGTGCCAGCTCACCACCGCAGGGTAGCAATCAGCCCCAGCATTTT	CASSPPQGSNQPQHF
TRBV12-3/TRBV12-4	TRBD1	TRBJ1-1	many	TGTGCCAGCAATCAGGGGGGGTACACTGAAGCTTTCTTT	CASNQGGYTEAFF
TRBV6-1	TRBD2	TRBJ2-7	many	TGTGCCAGCAGGGGGATCGGACTAGCGGGAGGCTCCTACGAGCAGTACTTC	CASRGIGLAGGSYEQYF
TRBV30	.	TRBJ2-3	many	TGTGCCTGGAGTGCGGGGGTGGATACGCAGTATTTT	CAWSAGVDTQYF
TRBV20-1	.	TRBJ2-5	many	TGCAGTGCTAGAGCCCCCGAATTAAGGGAGACCCAGTACTTC	CSARAPELRETQYF
TRBV5-1	.	TRBJ1-1	.	TGCGCCAGCAGCGTCGGAGGTAGGCAGGGAGGACAGACTGAAGCTTTCTTT	CASSVGGRQGGQTEAFF
TRBV5-1	.	TRBJ1-6	many	TGCGCCAGCACCAGGGCAGGGATTAATTCACCCCTCCACTTT	CASTRAGINSPLHF
TRBV30	.	TRBJ1-1	many	TGTGCCTGGGGACAGACGAACACTGAAGCTTTCTTT	CAWGQTNTEAFF
TRBV5-1	.	TRBJ2-3	.	TGCGCCAGCAGCTTGGGGGAGTGGGGCAGCTACACAGATACGCAGTATTTT	CASSLGEWGSYTDTQYF
TRBV18	TRBD1	TRBJ1-4	.	TGTGCCAGCTCACCACCTCCAGGGGGCCCTAATGAAAAACTGTTTTTT	CASSPPPGGPNEKLFF
TRBV6-6	.	TRBJ2-1	.	TGTGCCAGCAGTTACTCCCACGGGGGTGCCAGCTACAATGAGCAGTTCTTC	CASSYSHGGASYNEQFF
TRBV7-8	.	TRBJ2-2	.	TGTGCCAGCAGCCCACCCCCATATGGGGAGCTGTTTTTT	CASSPPPYGELFF
TRBV12-5	TRBD1	TRBJ1-5	many	TGTGCTAGTGGTTTTACCGGGACAGGGCGCACCCGTAAGCCTCAGCCCCAGCATTTT	CASGFTGTGRTRKPQPQHF
TRBV9	TRBD1	TRBJ1-4	.	TGTGCCAGCAGCGTAGGACAGGGGGCAGGGGAAAAACTGTTTTTT	CASSVGQGAGEKLFF
TRBV5-1	.	TRBJ2-3	many	.	CASSTSGQEDTQYF
TRBV7-2	TRBD1	TRBJ1-2	few	TGTGCCAGCAGCTTATTGTTGGGACAGGGTCTGTCCTACACCTTC	CASSLLLGQGLSYTF
TRBV7-9	TRBD2	TRBJ2-7	.	TGTGCCAGCAGCTCGGGACTAGGGCTGAGTGAGCAGTACTTC	CASSSGLGLSEQYF
TRBV2	TRBD1	TRBJ1-2	many	TGTGCCAGCAGTGGTTACGAGACAGGGCTCTATGGCTACACCTTC	CASSGYETGLYGYTF
TRBV30	.	TRBJ2-6	few	TGTGCCTGGAGTGCTGACTCTGGGGCCAACGTCCTGACTTTC	CAWSADSGANVLTF
TRBV29-1	TRBD2	TRBJ2-1	.	TGCAGCGTTAAACTGGCTAGCGGGGGCGGAGAGCAGTTCTTC	CSVKLASGGGEQFF
TRBV2	.	TRBJ1-5	.	TGTGCCAGCAGTGTTGTGGCAGGATCTCAGCCCCAGCATTTT	CASSVVAGSQPQHF
TRBV5-1	.	TRBJ2-3	many	TGCGCCAGCAGCTTCTCCGACCAACAGCTTAATACGCAGTATTTT	CASSFSDQQLNTQYF
TRBV2	.	TRBJ2-3	many	TGTGCCAGCAGAATGGGGGCTCCTAGCACAGATACGCAGTATTTT	CASRMGAPSTDTQYF
TRBV4-2	TRBD1	TRBJ1-2	.	TGTGCCAGCAGCCAAGTTGACAGGGGATTGGGCTACACCTTC	CASSQVDRGLGYTF
TRBV27	.	TRBJ2-3	.	TGTGCCAGCAGTTTAGCGCGGGCCACAGATACGCAGTATTTT	CASSLARATDTQYF
TRBV20-1	.	TRBJ2-3	.	TGCAGTGCTTGGACGGGGGATACGCAGTATTTT	CSAWTGDTQYF